Listed here are 10 T cell receptor beta chains from one sample, sequenced in a study of T cells in localized non-small cell lung cancer. The method was immunoSEQ multiplex PCR; TCRdb's version includes in-frame clones alone and lacks a portion of them. The sample yields approximately 61,000 clones, approximately 90% seen once. The specimen was peripheral blood, collected before any cancer treatment. The receptor source for this set is a woman aged 40 to 75 with stage I lung adenocarcinoma.

The chain couples TRBV27 to TRBJ2-5; 10 bases map to TRBD1. The J segment lost 1 base and the V segment lost 0 bases, leaving 5 bases of the junction unmatched. Looked up from germline, CDR1 is MNHEY and CDR2 is SMNVEV (reference sequence). The CDR3 loop spans 17 amino acids. The CDR3 loop reads CASSLSRTGGFQETQYF. The CDR3 nucleotides read TGTGCCAGCAGTTTATCCCGGACAGGGGGATTCCAAGAGACCCAGTACTTC.

In this sample, this clone turned up a few times. The chain has TRBV4-2 and TRBJ1-6; 9 nucleotides agree with TRBD1. V dropped 2 bases and J dropped 14; count of bases not matched to a gene: 25. Germline lookup yields CDR1 LGHNA and CDR2 YNFKEQ. This CDR3 has 20 amino acids. CDR3 amino acids: CASSQPTNRNPGQGRTTLHF. CDR3 in DNA: TGTGCCAGCAGCCAACCTACGAATCGAAATCCGGGACAGGGCCGGACAACCCTCCACTTT.

The chain joins TRBV18 to TRBJ1-6; no firm D call. V lost 11 bases and J lost 6, with 14 bases in between. Germline V gene sequence: CDR1 KGHSH, CDR2 LQKENI. The CDR3 contains 13 residues. The CDR3, as DNA: TGTGCCTCAGGTAGGGAGGCTAATTCACCCCTCCACTTT. This translates into CASGREANSPLHF.

This clone was recorded once. The sample has other DNA sequences that encode this CDR3 too. CDR3 sequence: CASSLGGNTEAFF. The CDR3 DNA follows: TGTGCCAGCAGCTTGGGAGGGAACACTGAAGCTTTCTTT. The V gene is TRBV11-3, the J gene TRBJ1-1, with D unresolved. Germline CDR1 reads SGHNT; CDR2 reads YENEEA. The CDR3 extends over 13 amino acids. Trimming cost V 3 bases and J 1 base, with 6 bases left between them.

CDR3 in amino acids: CASSLEGYGYTF. The CDR3 coding sequence is TGTGCCAGCAGCTTAGAGGGTTATGGCTACACCTTC. The chain couples TRBV7-6 to TRBJ1-2; D is unclear. The CDR3 is 12 residues long. Trimming took 1 base from V and 5 from J, leaving 5 bases between them. Germline CDR1 reads SGHVS; CDR2 reads FNYEAQ.

This clone was detected once. This chain joins TRBV9 and TRBJ2-7; unclear D gene. The V end was cut by 1 base, the J end by 3 bases, with 8 bases between. Per germline, CDR1 SGDLS and CDR2 YYNGEE. The CDR3 sequence is 13 residues long. The CDR3 bases are TGTGCCAGCAGCGTAAACCCCGTCTACGAGCAGTACTTC. Translation: CASSVNPVYEQYF.

The chain couples TRBV6-1 to TRBJ2-7; possible D gene TRBD2, 6 bases. V lost 0 bases and J lost 3, with 9 bases in between. Germline lookup yields CDR1 MNHNS and CDR2 SASEGT. The CDR3 is 14 residues long. The CDR3 loop is CASSEALGGYEQYF. In DNA form, the CDR3 reads TGTGCCAGCAGTGAAGCCCTCGGGGGCTACGAGCAGTACTTC.

The V gene is TRBV28, the J gene TRBJ2-7; D is uncertain. The CDR3 totals 13 residues. The V and J ends lost 3 bases and 7 bases respectively, with 13 bases between them. Germline CDR1 reads MDHEN; CDR2 reads SYDVKM. CDR3: CASSFRADGEQYF. CDR3 coding DNA: TGTGCCAGCAGTTTTAGGGCTGATGGGGAGCAGTACTTC.

The chain is built from TRBV29-1 and TRBJ2-3, with 9 bases aligning to TRBD2. The CDR3 totals 14 residues. Germline V CDR1 and CDR2: SQVTM, ANQGSEA. The ends lost 7 bases at V and 2 bases at J; junction bases unmatched: 7. CDR3 bases: TGCAGCGCCGCTAGCGGGGTCCTCACAGATACGCAGTATTTT. Translated, it gives CSAASGVLTDTQYF.

The chain links TRBV19 to TRBJ1-2; 7 nucleotides line up with TRBD1. The CDR3 runs to 15 residues. V lost 4 bases and J lost 4; bases outside the gene matches: 9. The germline gives CDR1 LNHDA, CDR2 SQIVND (reference sequence). The CDR3 region has the DNA TGTGCCAGTAGTACGAACGTCGGGACAGCCTATGGCTACACCTTC. Translation: CASSTNVGTAYGYTF.